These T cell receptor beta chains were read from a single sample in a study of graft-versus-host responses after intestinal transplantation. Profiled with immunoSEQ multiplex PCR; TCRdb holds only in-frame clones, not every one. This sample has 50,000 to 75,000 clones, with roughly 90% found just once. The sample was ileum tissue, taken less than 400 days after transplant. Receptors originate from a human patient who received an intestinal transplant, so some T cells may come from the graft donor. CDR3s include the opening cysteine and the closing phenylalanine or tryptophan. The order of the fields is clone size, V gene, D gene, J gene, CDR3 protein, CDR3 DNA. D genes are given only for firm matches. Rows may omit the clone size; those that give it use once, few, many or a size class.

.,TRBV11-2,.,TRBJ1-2,CASRPTGASNYGYTF,TGTGCCAGCAGACCAACAGGAGCCTCTAACTATGGCTACACCTTC
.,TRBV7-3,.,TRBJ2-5,CASSLSPQETQYF,TGTGCCAGCAGCTTATCCCCCCAAGAGACCCAGTACTTC
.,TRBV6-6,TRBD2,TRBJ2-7,CASSYGSGTSYEQYF,TGTGCCAGCAGTTATGGATCTGGGACTAGCTACGAGCAGTACTTC
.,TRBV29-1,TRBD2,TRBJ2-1,CSVERTSPIPYNEQFF,TGCAGCGTTGAACGGACTAGCCCCATCCCTTACAATGAGCAGTTCTTC
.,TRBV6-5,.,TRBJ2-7,CASSFGTSGEQYF,TGTGCCAGCAGTTTCGGGACATCTGGCGAGCAGTACTTC
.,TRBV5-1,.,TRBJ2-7,CASSWGAPGEQYF,TGCGCCAGCTCCTGGGGAGCGCCTGGCGAGCAGTACTTC
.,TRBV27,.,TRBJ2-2,CASSSGPGSTGELFF,TGTGCCAGCAGTTCGGGCCCAGGGTCCACCGGGGAGCTGTTTTTT
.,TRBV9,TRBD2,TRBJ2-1,CASSKLAGGFSEQFF,TGTGCCAGCAGTAAACTAGCGGGAGGGTTCAGTGAGCAGTTCTTC
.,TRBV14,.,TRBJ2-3,CASRPSGTDTQYF,TGTGCCAGCAGACCCAGCGGCACAGATACGCAGTACTTT
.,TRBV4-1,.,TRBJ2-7,CASRQSTEQYF,TGCGCCAGCAGACAATCGACAGAGCAGTACTTC
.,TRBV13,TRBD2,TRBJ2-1,CASSSVTSGRGNEQFF,TGTGCCAGCAGTTCGGTTACTAGCGGGAGAGGGAATGAGCAGTTCTTC
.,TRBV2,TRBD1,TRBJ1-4,CASRTGTGVEKLFF,TGTGCCAGCAGAACCGGGACAGGGGTTGAAAAACTGTTTTTT
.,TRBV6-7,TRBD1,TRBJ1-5,CASRGQGASQPQHF,TGTGCCAGCAGGGGACAGGGGGCTAGTCAGCCCCAGCATTTT
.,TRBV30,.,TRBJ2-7,CAWSVPGAGLPYEQYF,TGTGCCTGGAGTGTCCCCGGGGCAGGTCTTCCCTACGAGCAGTACTTC
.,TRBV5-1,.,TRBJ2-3,CASTRAVVTDTQYF,TGCGCCAGCACCCGGGCGGTGGTGACAGATACGCAGTATTTT
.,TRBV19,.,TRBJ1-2,CASSIGDFYGYTF,TGTGCCAGTAGTATTGGCGACTTCTATGGCTACACCTTC
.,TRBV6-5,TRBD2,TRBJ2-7,CASSLAGTYEQYF,TGTGCCAGCAGTTTAGCGGGAACCTACGAGCAGTACTTC
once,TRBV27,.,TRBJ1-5,CASSLGRNNQPQHF,TGTGCCAGCAGTTTAGGCAGGAACAATCAGCCCCAGCATTTT
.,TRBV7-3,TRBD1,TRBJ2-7,CASSSGGTGVYEQYF,TGTGCCAGCAGCTCGGGCGGGACAGGGGTCTACGAGCAGTACTTC
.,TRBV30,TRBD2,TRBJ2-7,CAWAPPSGGEQYF,TGTGCCTGGGCCCCACCCTCGGGGGGCGAGCAGTACTTC
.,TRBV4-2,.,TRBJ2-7,CASSQDVTGSYEQYF,TGTGCCAGCAGCCAAGATGTAACGGGGTCATACGAGCAGTACTTC
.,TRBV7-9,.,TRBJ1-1,CASSLARGSNTEAFF,TGTGCCAGCAGCTTAGCGAGGGGAAGCAACACTGAAGCTTTCTTT
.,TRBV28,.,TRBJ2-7,CASSLVGTAYEQYF,TGTGCCAGCAGTTTAGTCGGGACGGCCTACGAGCAGTACTTC
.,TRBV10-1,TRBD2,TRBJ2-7,CASSSGAYEQYF,TGCGCCAGCAGTAGCGGGGCCTACGAGCAGTACTTC